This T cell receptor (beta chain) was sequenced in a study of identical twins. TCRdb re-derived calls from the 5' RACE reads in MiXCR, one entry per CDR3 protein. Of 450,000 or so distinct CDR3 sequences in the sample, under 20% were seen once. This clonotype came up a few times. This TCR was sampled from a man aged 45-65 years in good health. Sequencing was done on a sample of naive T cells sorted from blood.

The CDR3 DNA follows: TGTGCCAGCAGCCAAGGTGGGGAGGGTGAAAAACTGTTTTTT. It translates to CASSQGGEGEKLFF. The V and J genes are TRBV4-2 and TRBJ1-4; no reliable D call. CDR3 length: 14 residues. Per the germline V gene, CDR1 is LGHNA and CDR2 is YNFKEQ. Trimming shortened V by 1 base and J by 7 bases, and 10 bases separated the two germline ends.